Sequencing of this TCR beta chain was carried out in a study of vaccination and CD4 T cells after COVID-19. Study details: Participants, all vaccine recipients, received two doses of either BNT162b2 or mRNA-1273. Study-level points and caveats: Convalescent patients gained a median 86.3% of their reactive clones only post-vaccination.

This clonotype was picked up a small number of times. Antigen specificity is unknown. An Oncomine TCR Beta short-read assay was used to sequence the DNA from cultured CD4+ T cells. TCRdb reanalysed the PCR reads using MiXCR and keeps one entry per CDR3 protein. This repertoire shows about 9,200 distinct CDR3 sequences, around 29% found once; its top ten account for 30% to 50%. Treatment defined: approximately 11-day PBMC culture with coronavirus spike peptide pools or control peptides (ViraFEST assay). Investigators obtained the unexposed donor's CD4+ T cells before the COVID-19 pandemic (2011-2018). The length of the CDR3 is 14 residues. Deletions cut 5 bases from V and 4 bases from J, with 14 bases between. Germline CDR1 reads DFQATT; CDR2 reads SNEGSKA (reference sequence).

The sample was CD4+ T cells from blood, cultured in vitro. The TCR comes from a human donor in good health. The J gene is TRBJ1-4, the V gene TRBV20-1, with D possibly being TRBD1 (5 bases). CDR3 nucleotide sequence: TGCAGTGCTGATGGAGGGGCCCTTAATGAAAAACTGTTTTTT. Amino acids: CSADGGALNEKLFF.